These T cell receptor beta chains were read from a single sample in a study of identical twins. TCRdb re-derived calls from the 5' RACE reads in MiXCR, one entry per CDR3 protein. This sample yields about 520,000 distinct CDR3 sequences, of which less than 25% are seen a single time; 0.91% belongs to the top ten. Separately, the same data were catalogued under a study of T cells expressing NK-cell markers.

What was sequenced was CD4+ T cells sorted from blood. Receptor source: a woman between 18 and 30 years old in good health. Each CDR3 is given with its conserved first and last residue. Fields, in order: clone size, D gene, J gene, V gene, CDR3 DNA, CDR3 protein. D genes are given only for firm matches. A clone size is listed for some rows: how often the clone was seen (once, few, many), or a class if it is expanded.

clone size: NA; D gene: NA; J gene: TRBJ1-1; V gene: TRBV24-1; CDR3 DNA: TGTGCCACCAGTGATTTCGGGGACCGGGAGAACACTGAAGCTTTCTTT; CDR3 protein: CATSDFGDRENTEAFF
clone size: NA; D gene: TRBD2; J gene: TRBJ2-7; V gene: TRBV20-1; CDR3 DNA: TGCAGTGCTAGCTGGCTAGCGGGAGACGAGCAGTACTTC; CDR3 protein: CSASWLAGDEQYF
clone size: few; D gene: NA; J gene: TRBJ1-1; V gene: TRBV7-2; CDR3 DNA: TGTGCCAGCAGCTTAGTAGCTCAGGAGACTGAAGCTTTCTTT; CDR3 protein: CASSLVAQETEAFF
clone size: few; D gene: NA; J gene: TRBJ2-1; V gene: TRBV7-6; CDR3 DNA: TGTGCCAGCAGCCCGACCAGTACCGATGAGCAGTTCTTC; CDR3 protein: CASSPTSTDEQFF
clone size: few; D gene: TRBD2; J gene: TRBJ2-3; V gene: TRBV7-2; CDR3 DNA: TGTGCCAGCAGCTACCAGGCCGGGAGGGGGGTCACAGATACGCAGTATTTT; CDR3 protein: CASSYQAGRGVTDTQYF
clone size: many; D gene: NA; J gene: TRBJ2-3; V gene: TRBV11-2; CDR3 DNA: TGTGCCAGCAAAAGGGGCTCATGGGGCACAGATACGCAGTATTTT; CDR3 protein: CASKRGSWGTDTQYF
clone size: few; D gene: NA; J gene: TRBJ2-7; V gene: TRBV20-1; CDR3 DNA: TGCAGTGCTAGAGATAATATGGGGTACGAGCAGTACTTC; CDR3 protein: CSARDNMGYEQYF
clone size: NA; D gene: NA; J gene: TRBJ2-1; V gene: TRBV12-3/TRBV12-4; CDR3 DNA: TGTGCCAGCAGTACTGGACACTACCTTTCTAATGAGCAGTTCTTC; CDR3 protein: CASSTGHYLSNEQFF
clone size: NA; D gene: TRBD2; J gene: TRBJ2-1; V gene: TRBV20-1; CDR3 DNA: TGCAGTGCTGTAGCGGGAGGGCCGAAGAATGAGCAGTTCTTC; CDR3 protein: CSAVAGGPKNEQFF
clone size: NA; D gene: NA; J gene: TRBJ2-1; V gene: TRBV6-1; CDR3 DNA: TGTGCCAGCAGTGAAGGGGGAGCTGCCCGCTATGAGCAGTTCTTC; CDR3 protein: CASSEGGAARYEQFF
clone size: NA; D gene: NA; J gene: TRBJ1-2; V gene: TRBV12-3/TRBV12-4; CDR3 DNA: TGTGCCAGCAGTCGGACAGACACGGGCAGTGGCTACACCTTC; CDR3 protein: CASSRTDTGSGYTF
clone size: many; D gene: NA; J gene: TRBJ1-6; V gene: TRBV6-5; CDR3 DNA: TGTGCCAGCAGTTACTCGCCCCAAAGGGCACCCCTCCACTTT; CDR3 protein: CASSYSPQRAPLHF
clone size: many; D gene: NA; J gene: TRBJ2-3; V gene: TRBV20-1; CDR3 DNA: TGCAGTGCTTTGCCACCACAGGGAGATACGCAGTATTTT; CDR3 protein: CSALPPQGDTQYF
clone size: NA; D gene: TRBD2; J gene: TRBJ2-2; V gene: TRBV20-1; CDR3 DNA: TGCAGTGCTAGAGATCCAAGTAGCGGGGGGGGGACCAACACCGGGGAGCTGTTTTTT; CDR3 protein: CSARDPSSGGGTNTGELFF
clone size: few; D gene: NA; J gene: TRBJ2-7; V gene: TRBV18; CDR3 DNA: TGTGCCAGCTCGACAGCCCAAAACTACGAGCAGTACTTC; CDR3 protein: CASSTAQNYEQYF
clone size: many; D gene: TRBD1; J gene: TRBJ2-3; V gene: TRBV29-1; CDR3 DNA: TGCAGCGATCCGGGACAGGGTATCGCAGATACGCAGTATTTT; CDR3 protein: CSDPGQGIADTQYF
clone size: NA; D gene: NA; J gene: TRBJ1-1; V gene: TRBV15; CDR3 DNA: TGTGCCACCAGCAGAGAGACCAGGGCCTCTGAAGCTTTCTTT; CDR3 protein: CATSRETRASEAFF
clone size: NA; D gene: TRBD1; J gene: TRBJ2-1; V gene: TRBV5-1; CDR3 DNA: TGCGCCAGCAGCTTTCTTCGGGACAGGTCCTACAATGAGCAGTTCTTC; CDR3 protein: CASSFLRDRSYNEQFF
clone size: few; D gene: NA; J gene: TRBJ1-3; V gene: TRBV5-5; CDR3 DNA: TGTGCCAGCACCAACTTAAACTCTGGAAACACCATATATTTT; CDR3 protein: CASTNLNSGNTIYF
clone size: NA; D gene: NA; J gene: TRBJ2-3; V gene: TRBV7-9; CDR3 DNA: TGTGCCAGCAGCTTAGATCGTCCTACGCAGTATTTT; CDR3 protein: CASSLDRPTQYF
clone size: NA; D gene: TRBD1; J gene: TRBJ2-7; V gene: TRBV5-1; CDR3 DNA: TGCGCCAGCAGCTTGGGGAGACAGGGTCTCGAGCAGTACTTC; CDR3 protein: CASSLGRQGLEQYF
clone size: NA; D gene: NA; J gene: TRBJ1-1; V gene: TRBV5-5; CDR3 DNA: TGTGCCAGCAGCTTGGATGCAGCGGATAAAGCTTTCTTT; CDR3 protein: CASSLDAADKAFF
clone size: NA; D gene: TRBD2; J gene: TRBJ2-1; V gene: TRBV5-1; CDR3 DNA: TGCGCCAGCAGCTTGAGGGCGGGACTAGTATCCAGTGAGCAGTTCTTC; CDR3 protein: CASSLRAGLVSSEQFF
clone size: many; D gene: NA; J gene: TRBJ1-2; V gene: TRBV29-1; CDR3 DNA: TGCAGTGGAGCCGGGACTGATAAAAGCCACACCTTC; CDR3 protein: CSGAGTDKSHTF
clone size: few; D gene: NA; J gene: TRBJ2-7; V gene: TRBV12-3/TRBV12-4; CDR3 DNA: TGTGCCAGCAAAACTGACAGCTACGAGCAGTACTTC; CDR3 protein: CASKTDSYEQYF
clone size: NA; D gene: NA; J gene: TRBJ2-7; V gene: TRBV29-1; CDR3 DNA: TGCAGCGTTGAAGATCCGCGGTCCTACGAGCAGTACTTC; CDR3 protein: CSVEDPRSYEQYF
clone size: few; D gene: NA; J gene: TRBJ1-3; V gene: TRBV5-1; CDR3 DNA: TGCGCCAGCAGCTCTGATCACTCTGGAAACACCATATATTTT; CDR3 protein: CASSSDHSGNTIYF
clone size: NA; D gene: NA; J gene: TRBJ2-7; V gene: TRBV20-1; CDR3 DNA: TGCAGTGCTAGTCGCAGGGAATGGGACGAGCAGTACTTC; CDR3 protein: CSASRREWDEQYF
clone size: few; D gene: NA; J gene: TRBJ2-3; V gene: TRBV29-1; CDR3 DNA: TGCAGCGTTCGCCAGCCCAACACAGATACGCAGTATTTT; CDR3 protein: CSVRQPNTDTQYF
clone size: few; D gene: TRBD1; J gene: TRBJ1-1; V gene: TRBV10-3; CDR3 DNA: TGTGCTACGTCAGGGGGGAGCACTGAAGCTTTCTTT; CDR3 protein: CATSGGSTEAFF
clone size: NA; D gene: NA; J gene: TRBJ2-7; V gene: TRBV2; CDR3 DNA: TGTGCCAGCAGTGAAAGGCAGGGGACCTCCTACGAGCAGTACTTC; CDR3 protein: CASSERQGTSYEQYF
clone size: NA; D gene: NA; J gene: TRBJ2-3; V gene: TRBV5-1; CDR3 DNA: TGCGCCAGCAGCTTTTCTCGAGCGGAGCCCACAGATACGCAGTATTTT; CDR3 protein: CASSFSRAEPTDTQYF
clone size: few; D gene: NA; J gene: TRBJ2-7; V gene: TRBV29-1; CDR3 DNA: TGCAGCGTTGAGCCGGGTATCGGGTCCTACGAGCAGTACTTC; CDR3 protein: CSVEPGIGSYEQYF
clone size: few; D gene: NA; J gene: TRBJ1-5; V gene: TRBV9; CDR3 DNA: TGTGCCAGCAGCGGGAACTTTCAGCCCCAGCATTTT; CDR3 protein: CASSGNFQPQHF
clone size: few; D gene: TRBD1; J gene: TRBJ1-1; V gene: TRBV5-6; CDR3 DNA: TGTGCCAGCAGCCGAGGGGGCGTGGGGACTGAAGCTTTCTTT; CDR3 protein: CASSRGGVGTEAFF
clone size: NA; D gene: NA; J gene: TRBJ2-5; V gene: TRBV20-1; CDR3 DNA: TGCAGTGCTAGATCGGGGACGGGGCAAGAGACCCAGTACTTC; CDR3 protein: CSARSGTGQETQYF
clone size: NA; D gene: TRBD1; J gene: TRBJ2-7; V gene: TRBV10-3; CDR3 DNA: TGTGCCATCAGGACAGGGGAGTCGAACTACGAGCAGTACTTC; CDR3 protein: CAIRTGESNYEQYF
clone size: few; D gene: NA; J gene: TRBJ1-1; V gene: TRBV5-1; CDR3 DNA: TGCGCCAGCAGCTTGGTTATGTGGGGGAGCACTGAAGCTTTCTTT; CDR3 protein: CASSLVMWGSTEAFF
clone size: NA; D gene: NA; J gene: TRBJ2-3; V gene: TRBV3-1; CDR3 DNA: TGTGCCAGCAGCCAAGCGCCAGCGACAGATACGCAGTATTTT; CDR3 protein: CASSQAPATDTQYF
clone size: few; D gene: TRBD2; J gene: TRBJ2-7; V gene: TRBV20-1; CDR3 DNA: TGCAGTGCTCTGATAGCGGGAGCGACCTACGAGCAGTACTTC; CDR3 protein: CSALIAGATYEQYF